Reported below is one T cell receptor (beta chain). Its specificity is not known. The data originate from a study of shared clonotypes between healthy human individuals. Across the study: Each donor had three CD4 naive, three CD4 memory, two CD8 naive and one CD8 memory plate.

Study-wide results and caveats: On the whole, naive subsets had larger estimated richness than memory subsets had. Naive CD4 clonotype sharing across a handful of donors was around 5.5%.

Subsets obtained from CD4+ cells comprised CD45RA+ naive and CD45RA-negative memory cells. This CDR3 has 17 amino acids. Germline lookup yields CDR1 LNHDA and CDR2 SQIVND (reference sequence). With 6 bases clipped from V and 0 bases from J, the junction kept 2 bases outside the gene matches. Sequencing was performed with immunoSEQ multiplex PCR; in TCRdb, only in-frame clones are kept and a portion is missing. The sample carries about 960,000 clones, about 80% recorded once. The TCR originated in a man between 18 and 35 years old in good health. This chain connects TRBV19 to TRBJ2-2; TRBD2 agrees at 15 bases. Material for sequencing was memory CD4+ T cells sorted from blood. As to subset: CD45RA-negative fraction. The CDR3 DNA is TGTGCCAGTAGAGGACTAGCGGGAGGGCCGAACACCGGGGAGCTGTTTTTT. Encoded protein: CASRGLAGGPNTGELFF.